This T cell receptor (beta chain) was sequenced for a study of shared T cell receptors in the human thymus. TCRdb's table, derived via immunoSEQ multiplex PCR, lists solely in-frame clones and lacks some. The repertoire holds hundreds of thousands of clones, 88% seen once, with approximately 0.01% in the top ten. The CDR3 consists of 11 residues. The germline V gene has CDR1 SQVTM and CDR2 ANQGSEA. The V segment lost 8 bases and the J segment 7 bases; nucleotides outside the gene matches: 2. This sample was shared with a second study, whose subject was human thymus T cells. That paper states: Resections from corrective heart surgery supplied the thymus tissue. In thymic and blood repertoires alike, V and J usage looked biased. What related research reported was that thymic repertoires overlapped highly among unrelated individuals.

The TCR originated in a boy under two years old with a congenital heart defect. The chain employs TRBV29-1 and TRBJ2-1, with TRBD2 identical over 10 bases. Input material: thymocytes. In nucleotides, the CDR3 is TGCAGCTCAGCGGGAGGGAATGAGCAGTTCTTC. As protein: CSSAGGNEQFF.